This record concerns one TCR beta chain sequence. The second PCR ran about 6 to 11 cycles with a sample-barcoded 5' primer and J-beta primers. MiXCR, applied by TCRdb to the 5' RACE reads, yields one record per CDR3 protein. The repertoire holds hundreds of thousands of distinct CDR3 sequences, with over 20% as singletons. These data originate in a study of blood T cells in healthy people across ages. Germline CDR1 and CDR2: MNHNS and SASEGT. This CDR3 is built from 13 residues. Trimming removed 10 bases from V and 0 bases from J, with 12 bases in between. The chain uses TRBV6-1 and TRBJ1-1; TRBD1 is a possible D gene (6 bases). The sequenced sample consisted of blood. The source is a man between 65 and 85 years old in good health. CDR3 protein: CAKTGTMNTEAFF. The CDR3 bases are TGTGCCAAAACAGGGACCATGAACACTGAAGCTTTCTTT.